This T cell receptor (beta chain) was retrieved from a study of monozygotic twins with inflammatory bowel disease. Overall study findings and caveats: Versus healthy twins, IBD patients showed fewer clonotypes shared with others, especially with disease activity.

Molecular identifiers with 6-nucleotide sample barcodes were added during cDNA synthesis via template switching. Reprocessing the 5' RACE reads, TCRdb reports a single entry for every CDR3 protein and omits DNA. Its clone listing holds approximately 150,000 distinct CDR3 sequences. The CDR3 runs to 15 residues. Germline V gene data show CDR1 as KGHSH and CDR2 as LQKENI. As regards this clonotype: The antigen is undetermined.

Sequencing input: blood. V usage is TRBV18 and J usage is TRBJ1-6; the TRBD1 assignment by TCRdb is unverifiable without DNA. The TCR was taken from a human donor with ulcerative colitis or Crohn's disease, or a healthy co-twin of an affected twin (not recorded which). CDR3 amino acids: CASSPLQGYNSPLHF.